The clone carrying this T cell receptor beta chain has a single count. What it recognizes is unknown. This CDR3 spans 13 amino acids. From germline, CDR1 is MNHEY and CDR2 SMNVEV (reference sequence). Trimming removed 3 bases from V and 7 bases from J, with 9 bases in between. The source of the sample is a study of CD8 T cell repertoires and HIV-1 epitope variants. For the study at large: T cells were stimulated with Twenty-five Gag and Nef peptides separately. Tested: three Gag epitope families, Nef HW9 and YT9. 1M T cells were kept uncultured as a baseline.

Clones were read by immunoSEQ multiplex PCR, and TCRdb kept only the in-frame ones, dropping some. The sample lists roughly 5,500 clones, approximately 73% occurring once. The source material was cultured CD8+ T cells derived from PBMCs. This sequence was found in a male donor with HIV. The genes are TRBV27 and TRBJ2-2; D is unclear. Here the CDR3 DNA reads TGTGCCAGCAGTTTCGTGGGAAGCGGGGAGCTGTTTTTT. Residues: CASSFVGSGELFF.